The T cell receptor beta chain described here comes from a study of regulatory T cells in long-lasting Graves disease. CDR3 regions were amplified by Arm-PCR using iRepertoire HTBI primers to build TCR beta libraries. TCRdb reprocessed the multiplex PCR reads with MiXCR, giving one entry per CDR3 protein. The sample gives about 340,000 distinct CDR3 sequences, around 19% of which show up once; less than 30% is in the top ten. Time point: persistent/refractory GD, antithyroid drugs over 5 years with positive TRAb. Making the TCR library involved RNA that had been extracted from PBMCs. The authors diagnosed Graves' disease using American Thyroid Association guidelines. A word on this clonotype: Its antigen is not identified.

Study conclusions and caveats: Shared public clonotypes totalled about 2,700 in persistent patients, compared with roughly 970 in new patients.

CDR1 is SGHRS, CDR2 YFSETQ, per germline. The V gene end was trimmed by 5 bases and the J gene end by 0 bases; junction bases not matched to a gene: 8. The CDR3 extends over 15 amino acids. The material was peripheral blood mononuclear cells (PBMCs), obtained when the disease was refractory, from a patient treated with antithyroid drugs. The TCR originated in a female donor with Graves disease. The genes are TRBV5-1 and TRBJ2-7, with 7 bases lining up with TRBD2. The DNA for the CDR3 is TGCGCCAGCAGTCAGTTACTAGCGCGCTCCTACGAGCAGTACTTC. It encodes CASSQLLARSYEQYF.